This record covers a single TCR beta chain. Its target is unknown. This entry is derived from a study of cytomegalovirus exposure and HLA in healthy donors. Study-level points and caveats: Highest at DRB1 and lowest at HLA-C, TCR association rates differed among HLA loci in a later analysis. The listing of 150 to 200 TCR beta chains classed them as cytomegalovirus-associated.

V was clipped by 6 bases and J by 4 bases; unmatched bases: 11. This CDR3 contains 15 residues. Germline CDR1 MNHEY, CDR2 SVGAGI. It was with 60 Vbeta and 13 Jbeta primers that the PCR ran. TCRdb's copy holds only in-frame clones and misses some; the assay was immunoSEQ multiplex PCR. The sample has about 140,000 clones; just under 80% are singletons. This sequence originates from a man in his thirties or forties in good health and CMV-seronegative. The V call is TRBV6-5, the J call TRBJ1-1; 7 bases match TRBD1. The sample consisted of PBMCs. The CDR3 bases are TGTGCCAGCAGGGACATGGGGGCAGGGGGCACTGAAGCTTTCTTT. This encodes CASRDMGAGGTEAFF.